Described below is a single T cell receptor (beta chain) sequence and its context. Its antigen is undetermined. Additional DNA sequences in this sample encode the identical CDR3. Generated by immunoSEQ multiplex PCR, the TCRdb table keeps only in-frame clones and is missing some. Of 150,000 to 200,000 clones in the sample, 86% are singletons; the top ten hold more than 1.4%. The data were obtained in a study of cytomegalovirus exposure and HLA in healthy donors. Study results and limitations: A subsequent analysis found that TCR clusters from the first cohort also tended to co-occur in the 110 or so validation repertoires, with approximately 94% of cluster scores above 0. Under in vitro conditions, a few CMV-associated chains were confirmed as specific for CMV antigens.

This TCR came from a woman aged 18-29 years in good health and CMV-seronegative. Source material: PBMCs.

The CDR3 DNA is TGTGCCAGCAGCTTATCCGGGACAGATACGCAGTATTTT. Its translation: CASSLSGTDTQYF. V gene TRBV7-9 combines with J gene TRBJ2-3; D is unresolved. The CDR3 sequence is 13 residues long. The germline gives CDR1 SEHNR, CDR2 FQNEAQ (reference sequence). Trimming left V 2 bases short and J 3 bases short, with 6 bases between.